Presented here are 6 T cell receptor beta chains from one specimen sequenced in a study of blood T cell repertoires in COVID-19. This table comes from immunoSEQ multiplex PCR, and its TCRdb copy is limited to in-frame clones, with some not included. The sample lists 120,000 to 150,000 clones, 70% to 85% occurring once. Sequenced: peripheral blood. The source of these receptors is a human donor in a cohort sampled during active COVID-19.

This clone appeared a few times. CDR3 in DNA: TGTGCCAGCAGCCTAGATGGAGGGTCTGGGGCCAACGTCCTGACTTTC. Amino acid sequence: CASSLDGGSGANVLTF. V usage is TRBV6-6 and J usage is TRBJ2-6; D may be TRBD2 (6 bases). Germline values: CDR1 MNHNY, CDR2 SVGAGI (reference sequence). The CDR3 totals 16 residues. V was trimmed by 6 bases and J by 1 base, leaving 13 bases between them.

The V and J genes are TRBV10-2 and TRBJ2-2, with TRBD2 identical over 8 bases. The CDR3 totals 16 residues. Germline CDR1 is WSHSY and CDR2 is SAAADI. Trimming cost V 4 bases and J 4 bases; bases outside gene matches: 8. The CDR3 spells CASSVGTSGSTGELFF. The DNA for the CDR3 is TGCGCCAGCAGTGTAGGAACTAGCGGAAGCACCGGGGAGCTGTTTTTT.

Only a few counts were recorded for this clone. This chain uses TRBV6-5 with TRBJ2-2, with 8 bases aligning to TRBD1. The CDR3 runs 15 residues. Germline loops: CDR1 MNHEY, CDR2 SVGAGI. The J segment lost 5 bases and the V segment lost 2 bases, leaving 4 bases of the junction unmatched. CDR3 nucleotide sequence: TGTGCCAGCAGTTACAACAGGGGGTATACCGGGGAGCTGTTTTTT. Protein: CASSYNRGYTGELFF.

The genes are TRBV11-2 and TRBJ1-5; D ambiguous. This CDR3 has 13 amino acids. CDR1 is SGHAT and CDR2 is FQNNGV in the germline V gene. With 1 base removed from V and 4 bases from J, the gap between germline ends came to 5 bases. The CDR3 DNA reads as TGTGCCAGCAGCTTAGTAAAAAATCAGCCCCAGCATTTT. This translates into CASSLVKNQPQHF.

The rearrangement joins TRBV18 to TRBJ1-6; D not certain. The CDR3 extends over 13 amino acids. The V end was cut by 2 bases, the J end by 7 bases, with 6 bases between. Germline assignment: CDR1 KGHSH and CDR2 LQKENI. The CDR3 loop reads CASSPNSNSPLHF. CDR3 coding DNA: TGTGCCAGCTCACCAAACAGCAATTCACCCCTCCACTTT.

This chain connects TRBV5-1 to TRBJ2-5, with 8 bases that match TRBD2. Unmatched junction bases numbered 8, after V lost 4 bases and J lost 0 bases. This CDR3 is built from 16 residues. Germline assignment: CDR1 SGHRS and CDR2 YFSETQ. For the CDR3, the DNA is TGCGCCAGCAGCAAATCCGGGGGGGCAAACCAAGAGACCCAGTACTTC. Its translation: CASSKSGGANQETQYF.